Following are 4 T cell receptor beta chains from one sample sequenced in a study of T cell changes during pregnancy in multiple sclerosis. Sequencing used immunoSEQ multiplex PCR; TCRdb keeps in-frame clones, though not all of them. The profile covers 950 to 1,300 clones, with 80% appearing a single time and over 45% taken by the ten largest. Material for sequencing was CD4+ T cells from PBMCs (not recorded whether the cells were cultured). All receptors derive from a female patient with multiple sclerosis, enrolled in a pregnancy study. Some clones in this sample may be carry-over from other donors' samples.

The chain links TRBV11-3 to TRBJ2-1; D unclear. There are 17 residues in the CDR3. V lost 4 bases to trimming and J lost 0 bases, with 16 bases between them. Germline assignment: CDR1 SGHNT and CDR2 YENEEA. The CDR3, as DNA: TGTGCCAGCAGCTCAGTCACGGGTTCTAGCTCCTACAATGAGCAGTTCTTC. Translation: CASSSVTGSSSYNEQFF.

Only one count was recorded for this clone. V usage is TRBV6-5 and J usage is TRBJ2-7; 10 nucleotides align to TRBD1. V shed 6 bases and J 5 bases; nucleotides not matched to a gene: 10. Looked up from germline, CDR1 is MNHEY and CDR2 is SVGAGI. This CDR3 comprises 15 residues. CDR3 in amino acids: CASRLRLGTGDEQYF. The CDR3 bases are TGTGCCAGCAGGTTACGGCTTGGGACAGGGGACGAGCAGTACTTC.

The J gene is TRBJ1-1, the V gene TRBV7-6; 9 positions agree with TRBD1. Germline V gene lookup returns CDR1 SGHVS and CDR2 FNYEAQ. The CDR3 covers 16 residues. V trimming: 0 bases; J trimming: 2 bases; junction bases outside the gene matches: 4. CDR3 nucleotides: TGTGCCAGCAGCTTAGCGGGGACAGGGCTTAACACTGAAGCTTTCTTT. Translation gives CASSLAGTGLNTEAFF.

The chain carries TRBV5-1 and TRBJ1-2, with D perhaps matching TRBD1 (6 bases). Trimming removed 0 bases at V and 5 bases at J, with 11 bases between. Germline lookup yields CDR1 SGHRS and CDR2 YFSETQ. This CDR3 spans 14 amino acids. CDR3 coding DNA: TGCGCCAGCAGCTTGGACGGGGGCGGGTATGGCTACACCTTC. Residues: CASSLDGGGYGYTF. Full variable domain (outside the CDR3, taken from reference TRBV5-1 and TRBJ1-2): KAGVTQTPRYLIKTRGQQVTLSCSPISGHRSVSWYQQTPGQGLQFLFEYFSETQRNKGNFPGRFSGRQFSNSRSEMNVSTLELGDSALYLCASSLDGGGYGYTFGSGTRLTVV.